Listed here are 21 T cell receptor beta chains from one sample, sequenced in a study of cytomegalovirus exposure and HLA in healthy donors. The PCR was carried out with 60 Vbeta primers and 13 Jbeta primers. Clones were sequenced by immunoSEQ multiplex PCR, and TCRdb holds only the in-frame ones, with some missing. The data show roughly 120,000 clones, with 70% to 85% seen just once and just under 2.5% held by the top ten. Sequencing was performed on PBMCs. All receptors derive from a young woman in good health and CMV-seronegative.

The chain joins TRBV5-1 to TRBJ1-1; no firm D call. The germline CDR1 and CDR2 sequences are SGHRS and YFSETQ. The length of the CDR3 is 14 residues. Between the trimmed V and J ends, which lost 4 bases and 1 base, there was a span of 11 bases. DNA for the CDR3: TGCGCCAGCAGCCCCGGTCCAACGAACACTGAAGCTTTCTTT. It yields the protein CASSPGPTNTEAFF.

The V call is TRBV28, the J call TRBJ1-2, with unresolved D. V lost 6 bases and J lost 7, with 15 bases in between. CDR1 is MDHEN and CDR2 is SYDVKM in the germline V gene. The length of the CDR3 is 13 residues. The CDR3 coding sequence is TGTGCCAGCAGGATCGGCAGACTGACTGGCTACACCTTC. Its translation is CASRIGRLTGYTF.

The CDR3 coding sequence is TGTGCCAGCAGTTCCTACTCGACAGGGGCGGGAAACATTCAGTACTTC. Protein sequence: CASSSYSTGAGNIQYF. The chain has TRBV6-5 and TRBJ2-4; 8 bases agree with TRBD1. Losses at the gene ends were 4 bases for V and 6 bases for J; bases not matched to a gene: 11. The V gene's germline CDR1 is MNHEY and CDR2 SVGAGI. The CDR3 is 16 residues long.

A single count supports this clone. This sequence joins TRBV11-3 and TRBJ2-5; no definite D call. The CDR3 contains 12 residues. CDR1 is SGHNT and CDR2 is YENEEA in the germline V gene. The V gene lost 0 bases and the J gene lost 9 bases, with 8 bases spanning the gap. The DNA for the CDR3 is TGTGCCAGCAGCTTAGATCTTGCGTCCCAGTACTTC. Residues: CASSLDLASQYF. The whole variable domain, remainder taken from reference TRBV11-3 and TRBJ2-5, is EAGVVQSPRYKIIEKKQPVAFWCNPISGHNTLYWYLQNLGQGPELLIRYENEEAVDDSQLPKDRFSAERLKGVDSTLKIQPAELGDSAVYLCASSLDLASQYFGPGTRLLVL.

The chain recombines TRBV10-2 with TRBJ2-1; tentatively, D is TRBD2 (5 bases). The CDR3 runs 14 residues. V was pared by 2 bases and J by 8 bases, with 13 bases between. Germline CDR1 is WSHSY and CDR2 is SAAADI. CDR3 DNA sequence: TGCGCCAGCAGTGAGGACGGGAATCGGGATGAGCAGTTCTTC. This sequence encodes CASSEDGNRDEQFF.

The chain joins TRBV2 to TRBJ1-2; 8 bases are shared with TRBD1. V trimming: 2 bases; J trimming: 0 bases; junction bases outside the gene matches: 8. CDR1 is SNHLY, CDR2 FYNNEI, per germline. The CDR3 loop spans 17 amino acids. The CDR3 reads CASSEPRTGWANYGYTF. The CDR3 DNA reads TGTGCCAGCAGTGAACCGCGGACAGGGTGGGCTAACTATGGCTACACCTTC.

The CDR3 loop is CASSSDRENEQYF. The DNA of the CDR3 is TGTGCCAGCTCCTCGGACAGGGAAAACGAGCAGTACTTC. J is TRBJ2-7 and V is TRBV18; 8 bases are a match to TRBD1. The CDR3 totals 13 residues. The germline gives CDR1 KGHSH, CDR2 LQKENI. J lost 5 bases, V lost 6 bases, and 6 bases had no gene match.

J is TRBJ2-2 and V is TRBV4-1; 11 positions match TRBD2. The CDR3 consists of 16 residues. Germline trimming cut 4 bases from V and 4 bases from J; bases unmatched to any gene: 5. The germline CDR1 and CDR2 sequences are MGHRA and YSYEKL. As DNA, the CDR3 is TGCGCCAGCAGCCTAGCGGGGGGGCCGGTCACCGGGGAGCTGTTTTTT. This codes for CASSLAGGPVTGELFF.

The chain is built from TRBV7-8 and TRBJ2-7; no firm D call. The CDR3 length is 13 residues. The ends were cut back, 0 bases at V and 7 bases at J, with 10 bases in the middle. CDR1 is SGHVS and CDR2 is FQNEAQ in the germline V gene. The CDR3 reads CASSLAGGREQYV. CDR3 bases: TGTGCCAGCAGCTTAGCGGGCGGAAGGGAGCAGTACGTC.

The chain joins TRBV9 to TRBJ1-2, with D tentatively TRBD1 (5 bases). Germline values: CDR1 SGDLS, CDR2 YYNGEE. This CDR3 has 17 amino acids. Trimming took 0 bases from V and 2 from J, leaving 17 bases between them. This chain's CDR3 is CASSVDPSGQLNYGYTF. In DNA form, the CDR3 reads TGTGCCAGCAGCGTAGACCCATCAGGACAATTGAACTATGGCTACACCTTC.

CDR3 in DNA: TGTGCCAGCAGTCATCAACAGGGGGAGGGTATAGACATTCAGTACTTC. It translates to CASSHQQGEGIDIQYF. V usage is TRBV28 and J usage is TRBJ2-4; possible D gene TRBD1, 8 bases. The V gene lost 5 bases and the J gene lost 8 bases, with 22 bases spanning the gap. This CDR3 region has 16 residues. CDR1 and CDR2 (germline): MDHEN, SYDVKM.

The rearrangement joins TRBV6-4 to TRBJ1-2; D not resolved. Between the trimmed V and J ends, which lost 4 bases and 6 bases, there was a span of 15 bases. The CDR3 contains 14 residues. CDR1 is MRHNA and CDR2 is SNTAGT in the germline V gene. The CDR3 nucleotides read TGTGCCAGCAGTGTAGGAGACCACGGTAATGGCTACACCTTC. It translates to CASSVGDHGNGYTF.

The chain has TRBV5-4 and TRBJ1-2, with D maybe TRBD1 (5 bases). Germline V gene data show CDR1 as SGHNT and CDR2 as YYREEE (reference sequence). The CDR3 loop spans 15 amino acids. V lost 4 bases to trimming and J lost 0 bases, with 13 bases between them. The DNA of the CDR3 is TGTGCCAGCAGCCCAACAGGATACTCTAACTATGGCTACACCTTC. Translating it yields CASSPTGYSNYGYTF. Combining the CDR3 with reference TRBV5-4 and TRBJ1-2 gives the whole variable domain ETGVTQSPTHLIKTRGQQVTLRCSSQSGHNTVSWYQQALGQGPQFIFQYYREEENGRGNFPPRFSGLQFPNYSSELNVNALELDDSALYLCASSPTGYSNYGYTFGSGTRLTVV.

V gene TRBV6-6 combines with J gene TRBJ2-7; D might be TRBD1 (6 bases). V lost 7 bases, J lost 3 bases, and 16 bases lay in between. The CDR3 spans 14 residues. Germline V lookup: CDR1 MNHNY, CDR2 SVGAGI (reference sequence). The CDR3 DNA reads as TGTGCCAGCACCTTCAGGGGAAAGAGCTACGAGCAGTACTTC. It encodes CASTFRGKSYEQYF.

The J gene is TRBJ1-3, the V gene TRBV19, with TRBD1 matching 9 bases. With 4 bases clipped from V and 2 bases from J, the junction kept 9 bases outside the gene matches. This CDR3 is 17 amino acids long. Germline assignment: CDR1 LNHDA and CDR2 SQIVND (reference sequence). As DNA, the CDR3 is TGTGCCAGTAGTACGGGACAGGGAAGAAATGCTGGAAACACCATATATTTT. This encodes CASSTGQGRNAGNTIYF.

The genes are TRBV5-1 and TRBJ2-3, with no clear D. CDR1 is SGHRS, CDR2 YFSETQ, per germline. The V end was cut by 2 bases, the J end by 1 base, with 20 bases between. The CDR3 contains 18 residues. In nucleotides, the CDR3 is TGCGCCAGCAGCTTTGCCGGTATGCTCCACCCCCGCACAGATACGCAGTATTTT. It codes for CASSFAGMLHPRTDTQYF. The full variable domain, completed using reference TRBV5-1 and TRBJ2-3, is KAGVTQTPRYLIKTRGQQVTLSCSPISGHRSVSWYQQTPGQGLQFLFEYFSETQRNKGNFPGRFSGRQFSNSRSEMNVSTLELGDSALYLCASSFAGMLHPRTDTQYFGPGTRLTVL.

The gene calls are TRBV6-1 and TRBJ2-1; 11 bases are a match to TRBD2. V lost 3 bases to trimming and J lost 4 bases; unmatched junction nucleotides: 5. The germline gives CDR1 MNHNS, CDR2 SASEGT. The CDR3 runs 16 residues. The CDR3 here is CASSDPSSGRYNEQFF. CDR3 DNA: TGTGCCAGCAGTGATCCCTCTAGCGGGAGGTACAATGAGCAGTTCTTC.

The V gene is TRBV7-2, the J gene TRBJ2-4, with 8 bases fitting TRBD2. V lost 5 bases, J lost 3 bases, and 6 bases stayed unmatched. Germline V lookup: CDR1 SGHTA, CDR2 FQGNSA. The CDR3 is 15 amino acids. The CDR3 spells CASSPPGGGKNIQYF. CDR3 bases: TGTGCCAGCAGCCCCCCGGGGGGGGGCAAAAACATTCAGTACTTC.

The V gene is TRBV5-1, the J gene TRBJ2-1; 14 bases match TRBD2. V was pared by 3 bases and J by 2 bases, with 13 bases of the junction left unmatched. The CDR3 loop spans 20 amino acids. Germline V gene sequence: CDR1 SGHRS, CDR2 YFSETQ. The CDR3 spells CASSWTTGTSGGPTYNEQFF. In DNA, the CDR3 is TGCGCCAGCAGCTGGACCACCGGGACTAGCGGGGGCCCCACCTACAATGAGCAGTTCTTC. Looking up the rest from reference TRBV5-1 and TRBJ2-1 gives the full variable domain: KAGVTQTPRYLIKTRGQQVTLSCSPISGHRSVSWYQQTPGQGLQFLFEYFSETQRNKGNFPGRFSGRQFSNSRSEMNVSTLELGDSALYLCASSWTTGTSGGPTYNEQFFGPGTRLTVL.

In nucleotides, the CDR3 is TGTGCCAGCAGTATAGGGGGGGGGAGGAACACTGAAGCTTTCTTT. Translating gives CASSIGGGRNTEAFF. J is TRBJ1-1 and V is TRBV6-5; maybe TRBD1 (6 bases). The CDR3 totals 15 residues. Trimming took 5 bases from V and 1 from J, leaving 14 bases between them. Germline V gene data show CDR1 as MNHEY and CDR2 as SVGAGI.

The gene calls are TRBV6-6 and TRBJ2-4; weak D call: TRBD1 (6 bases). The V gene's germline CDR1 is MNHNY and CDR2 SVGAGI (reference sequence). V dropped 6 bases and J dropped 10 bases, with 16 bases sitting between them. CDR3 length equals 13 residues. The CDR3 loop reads CASSSGQTYIQYF. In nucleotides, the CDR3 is TGTGCCAGCAGCTCCGGACAGACCTATATTCAGTACTTC.